A selection of T cell receptor beta chains follows, all from one sample in a study of T cells in Graves' hyperthyroidism and ophthalmopathy. TCRdb redid the calling of the multiplex PCR reads with MiXCR, one entry per CDR3 protein. Of 750,000 to 950,000 distinct CDR3 sequences listed, 35% to 45% were seen once; the top ten hold approximately 10%. Material for sequencing was blood. The receptors come from a man in his late teens or twenties with Graves' hyperthyroidism. Both conserved end residues are part of each CDR3. The D gene is left open where the match is weak. Size is omitted from some rows. Given values are once, few, many or a class for expanded clones.

d_gene	abundance	v_gene	j_gene	CDR3aa	CDR3nt
.	.	TRBV12-3/TRBV12-4	TRBJ2-7	CASSWIGVKGDEQYF	TGTGCCAGCAGTTGGATAGGGGTTAAGGGCGACGAGCAGTACTTC
TRBD1	.	TRBV10-3	TRBJ1-5	CATGTGEASNQPQHF	TGTGCCACCGGGACAGGGGAGGCGAGCAATCAGCCCCAGCATTTT
TRBD1	.	TRBV20-1	TRBJ2-2	CSARGDRWAGELFF	TGCAGTGCTAGGGGGGACAGATGGGCCGGGGAGCTGTTTTTT
.	many	TRBV20-1	TRBJ2-7	CSASHSYEQYF	TGCAGTGCTAGCCATTCCTACGAGCAGTACTTC
TRBD1	many	TRBV15	TRBJ1-1	CATTGTGGQNTEAFF	TGTGCCACAACAGGGACAGGGGGACAGAACACTGAAGCTTTCTTT
.	many	TRBV2	TRBJ1-5	CASSDRPGNQPQHF	TGTGCCAGCAGTGACCGGCCAGGGAATCAGCCCCAGCATTTT
.	.	TRBV7-6	TRBJ2-6	CASSLNSWTEAF	TGTGCCAGCAGCTTAAACAGTTGGACTGAAGCTTTC
.	.	TRBV15	TRBJ1-1	CATSGSNGRKAFF	TGTGCCACCAGCGGATCCAACGGACGGAAAGCTTTCTTT
.	.	TRBV7-9	TRBJ2-5	CASSQDWAAGQETQYF	TGCGCCAGCAGCCAAGATTGGGCGGCGGGGCAAGAGACCCAGTACTTC
.	many	TRBV19	TRBJ1-6	CASSMTEYNSPLHF	TGTGCCAGTAGTATGACAGAATATAATTCACCCCTCCACTTT
TRBD2	.	TRBV7-9	TRBJ2-7	CASSLTSGRFEQYF	TGTGCCAGCAGCTTAACTAGCGGGAGATTCGAGCAGTACTTC
.	.	TRBV14	TRBJ2-7	CASSQDEHEQYF	TGTGCCAGCAGCCAAGATGAGCACGAGCAGTACTTC